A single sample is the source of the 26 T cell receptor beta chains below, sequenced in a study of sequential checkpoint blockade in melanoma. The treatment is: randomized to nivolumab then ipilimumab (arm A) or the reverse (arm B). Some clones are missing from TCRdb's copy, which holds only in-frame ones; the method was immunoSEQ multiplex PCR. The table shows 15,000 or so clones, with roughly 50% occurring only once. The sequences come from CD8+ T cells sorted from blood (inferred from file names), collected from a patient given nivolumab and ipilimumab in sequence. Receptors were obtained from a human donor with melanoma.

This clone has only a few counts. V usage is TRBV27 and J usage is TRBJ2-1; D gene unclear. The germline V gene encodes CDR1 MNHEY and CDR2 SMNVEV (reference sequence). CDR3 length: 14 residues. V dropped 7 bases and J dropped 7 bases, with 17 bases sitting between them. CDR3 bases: TGTGCCAGCACGCCGATAACTAATACTAATGAGCAGTTCTTC. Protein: CASTPITNTNEQFF.

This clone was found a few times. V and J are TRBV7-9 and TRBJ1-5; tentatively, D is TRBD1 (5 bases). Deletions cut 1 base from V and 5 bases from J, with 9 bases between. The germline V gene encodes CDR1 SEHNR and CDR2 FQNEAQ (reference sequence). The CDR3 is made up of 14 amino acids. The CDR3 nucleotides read TGTGCCAGCAGCTTAGTCCCGGGGGATCAGCCCCAGCATTTT. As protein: CASSLVPGDQPQHF.

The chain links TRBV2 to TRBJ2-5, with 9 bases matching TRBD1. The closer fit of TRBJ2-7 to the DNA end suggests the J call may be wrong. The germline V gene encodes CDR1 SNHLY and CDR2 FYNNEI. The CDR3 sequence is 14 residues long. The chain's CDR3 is CASSERGQGYEQYF. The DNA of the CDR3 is TGTGCCAGCAGTGAAAGGGGACAGGGCTACGAGCAGTACTTC.

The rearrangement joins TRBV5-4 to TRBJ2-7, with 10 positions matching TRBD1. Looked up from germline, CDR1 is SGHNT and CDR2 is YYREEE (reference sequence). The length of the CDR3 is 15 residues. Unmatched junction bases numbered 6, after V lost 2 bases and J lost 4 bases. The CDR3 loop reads CASSFGDRGGYEQYF. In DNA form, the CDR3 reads TGTGCCAGCAGCTTCGGGGACAGGGGAGGGTACGAGCAGTACTTC.

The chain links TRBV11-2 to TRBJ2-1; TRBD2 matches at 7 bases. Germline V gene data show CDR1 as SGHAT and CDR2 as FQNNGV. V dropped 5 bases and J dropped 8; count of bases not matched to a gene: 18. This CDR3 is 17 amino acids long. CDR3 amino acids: CASSPPLGTIASDEQFF. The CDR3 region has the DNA TGTGCCAGCAGCCCCCCCTTGGGGACTATCGCCTCCGATGAGCAGTTCTTC.

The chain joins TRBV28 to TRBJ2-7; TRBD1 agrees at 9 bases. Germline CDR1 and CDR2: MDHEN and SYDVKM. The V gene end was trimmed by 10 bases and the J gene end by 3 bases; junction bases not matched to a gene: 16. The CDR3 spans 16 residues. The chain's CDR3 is CATQSPTGTGNYEQYF. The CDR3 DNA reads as TGTGCCACCCAATCCCCGACCGGGACAGGGAACTACGAGCAGTACTTC.

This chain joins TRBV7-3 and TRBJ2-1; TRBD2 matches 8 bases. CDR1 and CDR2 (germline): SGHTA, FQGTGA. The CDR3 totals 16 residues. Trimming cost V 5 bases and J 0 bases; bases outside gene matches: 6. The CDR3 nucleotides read TGTGCCAGCAGCCCGAGCGGGGGTGGCTCCTACAATGAGCAGTTCTTC. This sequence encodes CASSPSGGGSYNEQFF. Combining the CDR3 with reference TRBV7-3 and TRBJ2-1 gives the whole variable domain GAGVSQTPSNKVTEKGKYVELRCDPISGHTALYWYRQSLGQGPEFLIYFQGTGAADDSGLPNDRFFAVRPEGSVSTLKIQRTERGDSAVYLCASSPSGGGSYNEQFFGPGTRLTVL.

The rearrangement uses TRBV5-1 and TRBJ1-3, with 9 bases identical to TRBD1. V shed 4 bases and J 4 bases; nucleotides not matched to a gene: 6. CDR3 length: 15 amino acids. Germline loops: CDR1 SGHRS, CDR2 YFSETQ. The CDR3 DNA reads TGCGCCAGCAGCGGTGACAGGGGGAACGGAAACACCATATATTTT. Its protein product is CASSGDRGNGNTIYF.

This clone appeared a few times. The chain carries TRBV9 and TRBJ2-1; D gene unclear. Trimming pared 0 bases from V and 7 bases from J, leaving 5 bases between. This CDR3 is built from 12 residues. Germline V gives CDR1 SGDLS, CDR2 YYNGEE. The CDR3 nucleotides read TGTGCCAGCAGCGTAGCCGGGAATGAGCAGTTCTTC. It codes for CASSVAGNEQFF.

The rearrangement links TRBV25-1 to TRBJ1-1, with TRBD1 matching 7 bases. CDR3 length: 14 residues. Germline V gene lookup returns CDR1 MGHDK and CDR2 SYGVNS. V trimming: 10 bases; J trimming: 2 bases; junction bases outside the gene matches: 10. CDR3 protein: CATTGTAFNTEAFF. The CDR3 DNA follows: TGTGCCACCACCGGGACAGCTTTTAACACTGAAGCTTTCTTT.

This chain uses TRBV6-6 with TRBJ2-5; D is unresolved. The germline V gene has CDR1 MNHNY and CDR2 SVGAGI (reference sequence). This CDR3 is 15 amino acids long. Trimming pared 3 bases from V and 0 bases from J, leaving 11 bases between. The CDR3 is CASSYRYPNQETQYF. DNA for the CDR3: TGTGCCAGCAGTTATCGGTACCCTAACCAAGAGACCCAGTACTTC.

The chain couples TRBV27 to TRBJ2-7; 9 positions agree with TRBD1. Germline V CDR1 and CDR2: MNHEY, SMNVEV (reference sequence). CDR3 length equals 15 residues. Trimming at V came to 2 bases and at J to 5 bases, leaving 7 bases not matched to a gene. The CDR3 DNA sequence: TGTGCCAGCAGTTTAACCGGGACAGGGATGAACGAGCAGTACTTC. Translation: CASSLTGTGMNEQYF.

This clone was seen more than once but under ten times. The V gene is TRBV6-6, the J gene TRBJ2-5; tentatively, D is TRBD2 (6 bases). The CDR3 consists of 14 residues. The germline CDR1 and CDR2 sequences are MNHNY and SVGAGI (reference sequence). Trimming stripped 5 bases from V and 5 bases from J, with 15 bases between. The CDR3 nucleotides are TGTGCCAGCAGTCCTACGTACAGCGGGGAGACCCAGTACTTC. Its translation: CASSPTYSGETQYF.

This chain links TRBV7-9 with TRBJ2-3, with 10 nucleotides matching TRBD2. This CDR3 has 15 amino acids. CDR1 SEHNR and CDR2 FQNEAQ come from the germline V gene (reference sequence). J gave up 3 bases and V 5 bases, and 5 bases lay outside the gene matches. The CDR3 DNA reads TGTGCCAGCAGCGAACCTAGCGGGAGTACAGATACGCAGTATTTT. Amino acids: CASSEPSGSTDTQYF.

This CDR3 reads CAWRGPGQPSAFF. DNA for the CDR3: TGTGCCTGGAGGGGTCCGGGACAGCCATCAGCTTTCTTT. The J gene is TRBJ1-1, the V gene TRBV30; 7 nucleotides align to TRBD1. The CDR3 runs to 13 residues. Per the germline V gene, CDR1 is GTSNPN and CDR2 is SVGIG (reference sequence). J gave up 10 bases and V 3 bases, and 11 bases lay outside the gene matches.

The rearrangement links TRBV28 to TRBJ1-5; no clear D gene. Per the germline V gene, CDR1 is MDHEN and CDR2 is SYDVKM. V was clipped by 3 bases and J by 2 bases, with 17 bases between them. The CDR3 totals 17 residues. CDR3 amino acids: CASSFTATRFGNQPQHF. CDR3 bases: TGTGCCAGCAGTTTTACGGCCACGAGGTTCGGCAATCAGCCCCAGCATTTT. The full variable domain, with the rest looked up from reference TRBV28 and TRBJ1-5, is DVKVTQSSRYLVKRTGEKVFLECVQDMDHENMFWYRQDPGLGLRLIYFSYDVKMKEKGDIPEGYSVSREKKERFSLILESASTNQTSMYLCASSFTATRFGNQPQHFGDGTRLSIL.

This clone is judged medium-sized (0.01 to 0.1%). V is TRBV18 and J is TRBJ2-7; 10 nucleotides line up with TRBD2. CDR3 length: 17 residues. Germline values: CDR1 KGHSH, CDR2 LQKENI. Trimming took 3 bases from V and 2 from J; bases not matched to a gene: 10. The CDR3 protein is CASSPKASGGITYEQYF. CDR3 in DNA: TGTGCCAGCTCACCGAAGGCTAGCGGGGGCATTACCTACGAGCAGTACTTC.

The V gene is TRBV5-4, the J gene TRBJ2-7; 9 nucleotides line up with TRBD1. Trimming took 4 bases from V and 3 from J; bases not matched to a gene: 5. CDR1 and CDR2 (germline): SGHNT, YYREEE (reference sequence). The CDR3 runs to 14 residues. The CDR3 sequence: CASSRPGQGYEQYF. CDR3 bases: TGTGCCAGCAGCCGACCGGGACAGGGCTACGAGCAGTACTTC.

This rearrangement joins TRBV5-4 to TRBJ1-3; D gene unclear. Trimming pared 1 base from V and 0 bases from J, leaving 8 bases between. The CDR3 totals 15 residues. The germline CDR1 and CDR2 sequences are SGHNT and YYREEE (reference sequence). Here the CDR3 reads CASSLRGDSGNTIYF. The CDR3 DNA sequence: TGTGCCAGCAGCTTGCGCGGGGACTCTGGAAACACCATATATTTT.

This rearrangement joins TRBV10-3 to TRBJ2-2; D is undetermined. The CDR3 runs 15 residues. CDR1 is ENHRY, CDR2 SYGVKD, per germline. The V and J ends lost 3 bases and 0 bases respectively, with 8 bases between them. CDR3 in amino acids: CAISEIGANTGELFF. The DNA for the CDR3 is TGTGCCATCAGTGAAATCGGAGCGAACACCGGGGAGCTGTTTTTT.

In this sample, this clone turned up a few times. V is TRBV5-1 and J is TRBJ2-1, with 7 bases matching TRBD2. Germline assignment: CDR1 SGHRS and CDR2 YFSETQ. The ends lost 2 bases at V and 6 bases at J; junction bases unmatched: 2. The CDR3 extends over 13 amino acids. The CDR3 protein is CASSFGGVNEQFF. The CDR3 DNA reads TGCGCCAGCAGCTTTGGGGGGGTCAATGAGCAGTTCTTC. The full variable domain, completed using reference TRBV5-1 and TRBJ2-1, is KAGVTQTPRYLIKTRGQQVTLSCSPISGHRSVSWYQQTPGQGLQFLFEYFSETQRNKGNFPGRFSGRQFSNSRSEMNVSTLELGDSALYLCASSFGGVNEQFFGPGTRLTVL.

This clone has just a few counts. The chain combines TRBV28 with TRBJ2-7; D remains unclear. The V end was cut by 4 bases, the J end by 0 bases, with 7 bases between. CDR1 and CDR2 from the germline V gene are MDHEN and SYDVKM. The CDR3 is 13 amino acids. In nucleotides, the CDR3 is TGTGCCAGCAGTTCCCCTTACTCCTACGAGCAGTACTTC. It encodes CASSSPYSYEQYF.

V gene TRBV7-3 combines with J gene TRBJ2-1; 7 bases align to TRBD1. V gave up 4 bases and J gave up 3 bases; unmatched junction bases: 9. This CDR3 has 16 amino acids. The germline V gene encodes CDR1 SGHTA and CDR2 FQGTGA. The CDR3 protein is CASSWGPDRDYNEQFF. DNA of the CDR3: TGTGCCAGCAGCTGGGGGCCCGACAGGGACTACAATGAGCAGTTCTTC.

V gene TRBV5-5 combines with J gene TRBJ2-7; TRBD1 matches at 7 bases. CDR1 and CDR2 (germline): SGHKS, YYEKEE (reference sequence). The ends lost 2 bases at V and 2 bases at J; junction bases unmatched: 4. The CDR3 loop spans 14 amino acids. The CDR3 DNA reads TGTGCCAGCAGCTTAGGGACAGATACCTACGAGCAGTACTTC. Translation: CASSLGTDTYEQYF.

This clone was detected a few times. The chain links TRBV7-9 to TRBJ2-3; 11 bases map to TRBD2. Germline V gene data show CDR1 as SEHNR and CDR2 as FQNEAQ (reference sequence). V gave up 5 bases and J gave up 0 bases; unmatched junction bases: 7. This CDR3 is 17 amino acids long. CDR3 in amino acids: CASSQTSGAVSTDTQYF. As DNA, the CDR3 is TGTGCCAGCAGCCAGACTAGCGGGGCCGTTAGCACAGATACGCAGTATTTT.

The CDR3 bases are TGTGCCAGCAGCCAGATCGGGACTAGCCTGCCAGATACGCAGTATTTT. Protein: CASSQIGTSLPDTQYF. V usage is TRBV5-4 and J usage is TRBJ2-3; 9 positions match TRBD2. The CDR3 is 16 amino acids. With 4 bases clipped from V and 4 bases from J, the junction kept 10 bases outside the gene matches. Germline V gene sequence: CDR1 SGHNT, CDR2 YYREEE (reference sequence).